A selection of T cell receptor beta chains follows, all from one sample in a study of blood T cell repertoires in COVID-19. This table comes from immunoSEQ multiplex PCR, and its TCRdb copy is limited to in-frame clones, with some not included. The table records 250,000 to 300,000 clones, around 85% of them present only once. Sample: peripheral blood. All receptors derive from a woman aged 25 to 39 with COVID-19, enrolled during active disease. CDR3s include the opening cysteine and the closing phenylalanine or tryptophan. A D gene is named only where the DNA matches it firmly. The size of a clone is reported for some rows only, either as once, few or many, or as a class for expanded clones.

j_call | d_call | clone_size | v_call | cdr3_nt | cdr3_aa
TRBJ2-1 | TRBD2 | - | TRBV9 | TGTGCCAGCAGCGTAAAGGGGACTAGCGGGGGGATGTCCTACAATGAGCAGTTCTTC | CASSVKGTSGGMSYNEQFF
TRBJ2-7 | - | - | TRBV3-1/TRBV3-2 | TGTGCCAGCAGCCAAGTACGGGTTTATGGGGAGCAGTACTTC | CASSQVRVYGEQYF
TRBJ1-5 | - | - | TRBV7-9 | TGTGCCAGCAGCTTAGGGTCACAGGGTAGTTCGCATAGCAATCAGCCCCAGCATTTT | CASSLGSQGSSHSNQPQHF
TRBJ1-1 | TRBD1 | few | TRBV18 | TGTGCCAGCTCACCATTATCAGGGCAGGGGGCCGTAGGCACTGAAGCTTTCTTT | CASSPLSGQGAVGTEAFF
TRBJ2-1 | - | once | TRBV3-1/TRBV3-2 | TGTGCCAGCAGCCAAGGGGGGGGCCATGAGCAGTTCTTC | CASSQGGGHEQFF
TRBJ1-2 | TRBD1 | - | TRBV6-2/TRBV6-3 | TGTGCCAGCAGCCCCCGGGACAGGTGGGACTATGGCTACACCTTC | CASSPRDRWDYGYTF
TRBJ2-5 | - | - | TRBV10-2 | TGCGCCAGCAGTGAGTTCGGGGAGACCCAGTACTTC | CASSEFGETQYF
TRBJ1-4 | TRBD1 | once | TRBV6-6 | TGTGCCAGCAGTCCCGGGACAGGGGATTCAACTAATGAAAAACTGTTTTTT | CASSPGTGDSTNEKLFF
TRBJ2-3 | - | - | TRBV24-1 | TGTGCCACCCGGCAGGGGGATACGCAGTATTTT | CATRQGDTQYF
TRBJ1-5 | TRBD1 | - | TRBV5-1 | TGCGCCAGCAGCCTTTCGGGCAGGGGGTACAATCAGCCCCAGCATTTT | CASSLSGRGYNQPQHF
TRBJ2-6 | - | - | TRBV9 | TGTGCCAGCAGCGACCCCCTCTCAGGAGACAGCTCTGGGGCCAACGTCCTGACTTTC | CASSDPLSGDSSGANVLTF
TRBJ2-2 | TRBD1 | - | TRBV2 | TGTGCCAGCAGCGATTCCAGGGACAGGCGGAAACCCACGAACACCGGGGAGCTGTTTTTT | CASSDSRDRRKPTNTGELFF
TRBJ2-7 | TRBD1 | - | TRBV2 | TGTGCCAGCAGTGAAGGGACAGGGGGGACTAGACGGTACTTC | CASSEGTGGTRRYF
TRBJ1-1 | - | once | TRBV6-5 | TGTGCCAGCAGTTCTCCGGGGGACACTGAAGCTTTCTTT | CASSSPGDTEAFF
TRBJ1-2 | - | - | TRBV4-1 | TGCGCCAGCGCGCAGGGGAGTTCCTATGGCTACACCTTC | CASAQGSSYGYTF
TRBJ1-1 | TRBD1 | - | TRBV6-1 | TGTGCCAGCAGCGAACGGACAGGGGGCAAAGGATTACCTGAAGCTTTCTTT | CASSERTGGKGLPEAFF
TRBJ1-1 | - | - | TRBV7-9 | TGTGCCAGCAGCCCTGGGGCCCAAAGGGGCACTGAAGCTTTCTTT | CASSPGAQRGTEAFF
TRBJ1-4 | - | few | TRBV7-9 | TGTGCCAGTGCGAGGGACACTGGGAATGAAAAACTGTTTTTT | CASARDTGNEKLFF
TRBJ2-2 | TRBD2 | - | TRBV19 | TGTGCCAGTAAACCACTAGCGGGGGTGAACACCGGGGAGCTGTTTTTT | CASKPLAGVNTGELFF
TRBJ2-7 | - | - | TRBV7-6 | TGTGCCAGCAGCTTAGCAGCATTAGGGGACATAACCTACGAGCAGTACTTC | CASSLAALGDITYEQYF
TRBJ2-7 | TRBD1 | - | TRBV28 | TGTGCAACCAGACCGGGACAGGCTGCCTACGAGCAGTACTTC | CATRPGQAAYEQYF
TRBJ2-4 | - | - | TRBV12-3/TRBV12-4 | TGTGCCAGCAGTTCGGGTGCGGAAAACATTCAGTACTTC | CASSSGAENIQYF
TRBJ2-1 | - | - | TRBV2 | TGTGCCAGCAGTGACTCCGTCAATGAGCAGTTCTTC | CASSDSVNEQFF
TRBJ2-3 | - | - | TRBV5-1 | TGCGCCAGCAGCTTGGACGGGTGGGGGGGCCACACAGATACGCAGTATTTT | CASSLDGWGGHTDTQYF
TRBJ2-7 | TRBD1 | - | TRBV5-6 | TGTGCCAGCGGACCCACCGGGACAGGGGGGGTCTTC | CASGPTGTGGVF
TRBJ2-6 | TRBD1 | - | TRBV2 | TGTGCCAGCAGGACAGGGTTAAGCTCTGGGGCCAACGTCCTGACTTTC | CASRTGLSSGANVLTF
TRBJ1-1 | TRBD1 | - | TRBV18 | TGTGCCAGCTCACCTACCCCTGGACAGGGAAACACTGAAGCTTTCTTT | CASSPTPGQGNTEAFF
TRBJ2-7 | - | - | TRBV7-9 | TGTGCCAGCAGCTTTGACGTTCCAGGGAAGTACGAGCAGTACTTC | CASSFDVPGKYEQYF
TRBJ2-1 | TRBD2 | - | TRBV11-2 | TGTGCCAGCAGCTTGTTTCGCGGGAGCTCCTACAATGAGCAGTTCTTC | CASSLFRGSSYNEQFF
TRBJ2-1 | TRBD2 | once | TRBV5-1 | TGCGCCGGCTCCCCCGGGACTAGCGGGTTCGACAATGAGCAGTTCTTC | CAGSPGTSGFDNEQFF